One TCR beta chain is described in this entry. Its cognate antigen is unknown. The source of the sample is a study of blood T cells in healthy people across ages. A second 7 to 11 cycle PCR used barcoded and J-beta primers. In TCRdb, the 5' RACE reads were re-called with MiXCR into one record per CDR3 protein. Of roughly 680,000 distinct CDR3 sequences listed, 52% are singletons. The ends were cut back, 3 bases at V and 0 bases at J, with 25 bases in the middle. Germline V lookup: CDR1 SGHTA, CDR2 FQGNSA. CDR3 size: 20 residues. Study-level findings and limits: Strongly correlated with naive T cell percentage was TCR beta diversity. Unsorted PBMC material precluded a definitive naive versus antigen-experienced comparison.

The material sequenced was blood. The chain couples TRBV7-2 to TRBJ2-3; D might be TRBD1 or TRBD2, each matching 6 bases. This receptor was obtained from a woman older than 75 in good health. The CDR3 DNA reads as TGTGCCAGCAGCTTTGCCCTTACGGTGGGGGCGGGGACTAGCACAGATACGCAGTATTTT. Translated, it gives CASSFALTVGAGTSTDTQYF.